This entry describes one T cell receptor beta chain. What it binds is unknown. TCRdb keeps only in-frame clones here, not all; method: immunoSEQ multiplex PCR. The data show roughly 20,000 clones, 68% seen once. The V gene's germline CDR1 is LNHDA and CDR2 SQIVND (reference sequence). The CDR3 covers 12 residues. The ends were cut back, 5 bases at V and 4 bases at J, with 6 bases in the middle. This sample stems from a study of somatic mutations in cytotoxic T cells in rheumatoid arthritis. Study context: After diagnosis, patient blood (around 32 ml EDTA) was drawn right away, before any treatment was given. Whole-study results and caveats: Each of about an eighth of the 65 patients had a largest CD8+ clone that made up more than 20% of CD8+ cells.

This chain connects TRBV19 to TRBJ2-1; D call uncertain. The sample consisted of CD8+ T cells sorted from blood. The receptor's source is an adult with rheumatoid arthritis. The chain's CDR3 is CASSVSYNEQFF. CDR3 nucleotides: TGTGCCAGTAGTGTCTCATACAATGAGCAGTTCTTC.